A selection of T cell receptor beta chains follows, all from one sample in a study of metastatic and nonmetastatic thyroid tumors. TCRdb reprocessed the PCR reads via MiXCR. The table records around 30,000 clones, over 10% of them present only once. Sequenced: blood. Receptor source: a female donor with papillary thyroid cancer or a benign thyroid nodule (not recorded which). Some clones in this sample may be carry-over from other donors' samples. Each CDR3 is given with its conserved first and last residue.

TRBV5-6	TRBJ2-5	CASSFNQGQETQYF
TRBV19	TRBJ2-1	CASSISTSGSINEQFF
TRBV5-1	TRBJ2-7	CASSNDHEQYF
TRBV30	TRBJ1-1	CAWSVDGENTEAFF
TRBV27	TRBJ2-7	CASSSGQLTYEQYF
TRBV3-1	TRBJ1-6	CASVRRGGNSPLHF
TRBV4-2	TRBJ2-1	CANIHQTSDEQFF
TRBV24-1	TRBJ2-7	CATSDGQGRPYEQYF
TRBV18	TRBJ1-5	CASSPDRHQPQHF
TRBV4-2	TRBJ1-2	CASSPPPDSPRGGYAF
TRBV6-4	TRBJ1-5	CASRRGQGDSGQPQHF
TRBV2	TRBJ2-1	CASGAFSYNEQFF
TRBV20-1	TRBJ2-3	CSASGRDTQYF
TRBV12-3/TRBV12-4	TRBJ2-1	CASRRGLAGVYEQFF
TRBV28	TRBJ2-1	CASSFARRTGNRNEQFF
TRBV7-9	TRBJ1-4	CASSPPYLTGRNEKLFF